This section outlines one TCR beta chain sequence together with its context. Its antigen is unidentified. This may arise from a read error, as a much more abundant clone is one base away. The sample belongs to a study of T cell repertoires in cytomegalovirus infection. Study details: Both a matching HLA type and CMV infection were indicated by public TCR beta signatures. Whole-study findings and limits: Summed public TCR beta family frequency identified CMV carriers bearing the relevant HLA. CMV-specific TCR beta clonotypes restricted by HLA-C were the ones dominating the ex vivo response.

Germline lookup yields CDR1 MDHEN and CDR2 SYDVKM. The CDR3 contains 15 residues. Each CDR3 protein gets one entry after TCRdb re-called the reads with MiXCR. Altogether 630,000 or so distinct CDR3 sequences are present, 20% to 30% being singletons, with the ten largest covering 8%. This clonotype was sampled from a human donor in good health (CMV status not recorded). Some clones in this sample may be carry-over from other donors' samples. J is TRBJ2-1 and V is TRBV28; tentatively, D is TRBD2 (5 bases). Sequenced material: CD8+ T cells from PBMCs. The DNA for the CDR3 is TGTGCCAGCAGTTTACTTCGGGAAATCGTCAATGTGCAGTTCTTC. Its translation: CASSLLREIVNVQFF. The whole variable domain, remainder taken from reference TRBV28 and TRBJ2-1, is DVKVTQSSRYLVKRTGEKVFLECVQDMDHENMFWYRQDPGLGLRLIYFSYDVKMKEKGDIPEGYSVSREKKERFSLILESASTNQTSMYLCASSLLREIVNVQFFGPGTRLTVL.